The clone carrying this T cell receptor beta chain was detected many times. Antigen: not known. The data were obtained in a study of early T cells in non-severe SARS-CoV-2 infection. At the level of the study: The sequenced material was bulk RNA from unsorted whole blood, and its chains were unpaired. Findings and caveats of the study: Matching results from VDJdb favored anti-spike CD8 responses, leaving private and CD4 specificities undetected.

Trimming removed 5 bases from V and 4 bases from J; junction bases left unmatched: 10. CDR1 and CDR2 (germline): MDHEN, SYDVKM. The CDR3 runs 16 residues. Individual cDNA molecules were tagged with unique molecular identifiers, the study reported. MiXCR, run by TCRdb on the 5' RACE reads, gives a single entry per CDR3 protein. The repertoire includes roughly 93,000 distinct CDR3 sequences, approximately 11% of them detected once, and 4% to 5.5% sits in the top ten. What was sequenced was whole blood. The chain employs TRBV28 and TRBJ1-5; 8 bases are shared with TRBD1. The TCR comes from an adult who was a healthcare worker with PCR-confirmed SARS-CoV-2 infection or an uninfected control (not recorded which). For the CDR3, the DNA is TGTGCCAGCAGTCCTCCGGGCAGGGGGCCTAATCAGCCCCAGCATTTT. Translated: CASSPPGRGPNQPQHF.